The rows below give T cell receptor beta chains drawn from one sample of a study of molecular identifiers for immune sequencing clone quantification. TCRdb re-called the PCR reads through MiXCR, storing one row per CDR3 protein. The data contain roughly 90,000 distinct CDR3 sequences, 15% to 20% of them seen just once; the ten biggest clones take up around 0.8%. Sequenced input: naive CD8+ T cells from blood, with Jurkat cell RNA spiked in. These receptors came from a human donor in good health. Some libraries in this study had Jurkat cell RNA spiked in. CDR3s include the opening cysteine and the closing phenylalanine or tryptophan. The order of the fields is clone size, V gene, D gene, J gene, CDR3 length, CDR3 protein, CDR3 DNA. The D gene is left open where the match is weak. Part of the rows lack a size; the others show once, few, many or a class for expanded clones.

many	TRBV20-1	.	TRBJ2-7	19	CSARSRAASPTRFFYEQYF	TGCAGTGCTAGAAGCAGGGCGGCTAGCCCAACGCGATTCTTCTACGAGCAGTACTTC
many	TRBV6-2/TRBV6-3	.	TRBJ2-3	13	CASSYVGSDTQYF	TGTGCCAGCAGTTACGTCGGGTCAGATACGCAGTATTTT
many	TRBV20-1	.	TRBJ2-1	11	CSARDQAEQFF	TGCAGTGCTAGAGATCAAGCGGAGCAGTTCTTC
many	TRBV9	.	TRBJ1-1	15	CASSGNTLPNTEAFF	TGTGCCAGCAGCGGGAACACGCTTCCGAACACTGAAGCTTTCTTT
many	TRBV30	.	TRBJ2-2	12	CAWSSGTGELFF	TGTGCCTGGAGTTCTGGCACCGGGGAGCTGTTTTTT
.	TRBV7-9	.	TRBJ2-7	11	CASSTTYVQYF	TGTGCCAGCAGCACTACCTACGTGCAGTACTTC
many	TRBV9	TRBD1	TRBJ2-7	14	CASSSGDSPYEQYF	TGTGCCAGCAGCTCCGGGGACAGCCCCTACGAGCAGTACTTC
.	TRBV28	.	TRBJ2-7	18	CAGNPPVGTPSGYYEQYF	TGTGCCGGCAACCCCCCGGTGGGGACTCCATCGGGTTACTACGAGCAGTACTTC
.	TRBV30	TRBD2	TRBJ2-7	12	CAWRTGGGEQYF	TGTGCCTGGAGGACTGGGGGGGGTGAGCAGTACTTC
many	TRBV5-4	TRBD1	TRBJ2-4	12	CASSGTENIQYF	TGTGCCAGCAGCGGGACAGAAAACATTCAGTACTTC
.	TRBV29-1	.	TRBJ2-1	12	CSGRGVVVEQFF	TGCAGCGGGAGGGGGGTAGTGGTTGAGCAGTTCTTC
many	TRBV5-1	TRBD2	TRBJ2-7	15	CASSFLAGGSYEQYF	TGCGCCAGCAGCTTCTTAGCGGGTGGCTCCTACGAGCAGTACTTC
many	TRBV19	.	TRBJ2-3	12	CASSIVGGSQYF	TGTGCCAGTAGTATAGTGGGTGGTTCGCAGTATTTT
many	TRBV20-1	TRBD1	TRBJ1-1	13	CSAAGTGKLEAFF	TGCAGTGCCGCCGGGACAGGCAAACTTGAAGCTTTCTTT
many	TRBV29-1	.	TRBJ1-1	15	CSVVGGINMGTEAFF	TGCAGCGTTGTTGGGGGGATTAATATGGGCACTGAAGCTTTCTTT
many	TRBV9	.	TRBJ2-7	15	CASSVVRTSNYEQYF	TGTGCCAGCAGCGTAGTTCGGACTTCTAACTACGAGCAGTACTTC
many	TRBV6-6	TRBD1	TRBJ1-5	16	CASSYLGQGDGQPQHF	TGTGCCAGCAGTTATTTGGGACAGGGGGACGGTCAGCCCCAGCATTTT
many	TRBV5-6	.	TRBJ2-6	13	CASSSQGANVLTF	TGTGCCAGCAGTTCACAGGGGGCCAACGTCCTGACTTTC
.	TRBV10-1	.	TRBJ2-5	12	CASSGLEETRYF	TGCGCCAGCAGTGGGTTGGAAGAGACCCGGTACTTC
many	TRBV29-1	TRBD1	TRBJ2-7	13	CSVVRSGGYEQYF	TGCAGCGTTGTGCGGTCAGGGGGCTACGAGCAGTACTTC
many	TRBV6-2/TRBV6-3	.	TRBJ2-7	14	CASSSSAGLYEQYF	TGTGCCAGCAGTTCATCCGCGGGACTCTACGAGCAGTACTTC
many	TRBV21-1	.	TRBJ1-3	15	CASSKNAGRGNTIYF	TGTGCCAGCAGCAAAAATGCAGGGCGTGGAAACACCATATATTTT
.	TRBV7-9	.	TRBJ2-1	15	CASSLVGWSYNEQFF	TGTGCCAGCAGCTTAGTTGGCTGGTCCTACAATGAGCAGTTCTTC
many	TRBV5-1	.	TRBJ2-5	14	CASSRVQVRETQYF	TGCGCCAGCAGCCGAGTACAGGTCCGGGAGACCCAGTACTTC
many	TRBV29-1	.	TRBJ2-1	13	CSVPRSNYNEQFF	TGCAGCGTCCCCCGCAGCAACTACAATGAGCAGTTCTTC
.	TRBV4-3	.	TRBJ1-1	14	CASSQDSRGTEAFF	TGCGCCAGCAGCCAAGATAGTAGGGGTACTGAAGCTTTCTTT
many	TRBV24-1	.	TRBJ2-3	13	CATSDGGADTQYF	TGTGCCACCAGTGACGGGGGCGCGGATACGCAGTATTTT
many	TRBV7-8	TRBD1	TRBJ1-1	15	CASSLGVRRGFEAFF	TGTGCCAGCAGCTTAGGAGTTCGCAGGGGGTTTGAAGCTTTCTTT
many	TRBV20-1	.	TRBJ1-1	14	CSARELQGPTEAFF	TGCAGTGCTAGAGAGCTTCAGGGGCCCACTGAAGCTTTCTTT
.	TRBV9	TRBD1	TRBJ2-6	17	CASSVVGTDPGANVLTF	TGTGCCAGCAGCGTGGTCGGGACAGACCCTGGGGCCAACGTCCTGACTTTC
many	TRBV4-1	.	TRBJ2-7	14	CASSQRSGTYEQYF	TGCGCCAGCAGCCAACGGTCAGGGACCTACGAGCAGTACTTC
many	TRBV29-1	.	TRBJ2-2	13	CSVVWGTGGELFF	TGCAGCGTTGTCTGGGGAACTGGCGGGGAGCTGTTTTTT
many	TRBV29-1	TRBD2	TRBJ2-3	15	CSVEGGTSGGGPQYF	TGCAGCGTTGAGGGGGGGACTAGCGGGGGGGGTCCGCAGTATTTT
many	TRBV9	.	TRBJ1-1	11	CASSAGTEAFF	TGTGCCAGCAGCGCCGGGACTGAAGCTTTCTTT
many	TRBV6-5	TRBD1	TRBJ2-7	14	CASSLRDRSYEQYF	TGTGCCAGCAGTCTACGGGACAGGAGCTACGAGCAGTACTTC
few	TRBV14	.	TRBJ2-1	16	CASSAPSESSYNEQFF	TGTGCCAGCAGCGCGCCTAGCGAGAGCTCCTACAATGAGCAGTTCTTC
many	TRBV19	.	TRBJ2-5	14	CASSMVLDQETQYF	TGTGCCAGTAGTATGGTACTAGATCAAGAGACCCAGTACTTC
many	TRBV27	.	TRBJ2-6	17	CASSQLASSSGANVLTF	TGTGCCAGCAGTCAGTTGGCCTCATCCTCTGGGGCCAACGTCCTGACTTTC
many	TRBV20-1	.	TRBJ1-1	13	CSAPLPGNTEAFF	TGCAGTGCCCCTCTCCCGGGAAACACTGAAGCTTTCTTT
many	TRBV7-9	.	TRBJ1-1	13	CASSPPVGTEAFF	TGTGCCAGCAGCCCACCGGTTGGGACTGAAGCTTTCTTT
many	TRBV19	TRBD1	TRBJ2-7	15	CASSIGTGSSYEQYF	TGTGCCAGTAGCATCGGGACAGGGAGCTCCTACGAGCAGTACTTC
.	TRBV12-3/TRBV12-4	.	TRBJ2-1	15	CASSFIGTLYDEQFF	TGTGCCAGCAGTTTTATCGGCACCCTCTACGATGAGCAGTTCTTC
many	TRBV19	.	TRBJ1-5	15	CASSIPGGLYQPQHF	TGTGCCAGTAGTATCCCGGGGGGGTTGTACCAGCCCCAGCATTTT
many	TRBV28	.	TRBJ2-7	14	CASSFPHLPYEQYF	TGTGCCAGCAGTTTTCCCCATCTGCCCTACGAGCAGTACTTC
many	TRBV3-1	.	TRBJ1-6	17	CASSHPVRGVYNSPLHF	TGTGCCAGCAGCCACCCGGTTCGAGGGGTTTATAATTCACCCCTCCACTTT
.	TRBV6-2/TRBV6-3	TRBD2	TRBJ2-1	16	CASSPTSGFSYNEQFF	TGTGCCAGCAGTCCGACTAGCGGGTTCTCCTACAATGAGCAGTTCTTC